This TCR beta chain stems from a study of blood T cell repertoires in COVID-19. About the study: From the United States, Italy and Spain came samples of acute and convalescent COVID-19. Sources were T cells, B-cell-depleted T cells, or PBMCs; the material itself was cDNA or gDNA.

The V gene's germline CDR1 is SGHTA and CDR2 FQGNSA. V lost 7 bases to trimming and J lost 7 bases, with 22 bases between them. CDR3 length: 15 residues. Authors' data handling: Nucleated cell number was recorded as an estimate derived from reference gene primer amplification. Produced via immunoSEQ multiplex PCR; TCRdb's table is partial and in-frame only. The D gene and trimming were derived from the DNA, and the V and J assignments and clone size from that table. Seen here are a few hundred thousand clones, around nine tenths observed once, and the top ten hold 10%. This clone was seen only a few times. All recovered Cohort 3 donors got two negative PCRs, got clearance, or saw symptom resolution.

Input material: PBMCs or T cells enriched from blood (not recorded which). The sequence was obtained from a woman aged 45-65 years who had recovered from COVID-19. V gene TRBV7-2 combines with J gene TRBJ2-5, with D perhaps matching TRBD2 (6 bases). This chain's CDR3 is CASTPLTGGLGTQYF. CDR3 sequence (DNA): TGTGCCAGCACCCCCCTGACCGGGGGTCTCGGGACCCAGTACTTC.